This T cell receptor (beta chain) emerged from a study of T cell responses to AZD1222 COVID-19 vaccine. Whole-study results and caveats: Baseline seropositivity characterized only a handful of AZD1222 recipients. Repertoire collection took place solely once the T cell response had peaked. Reportedly, nearly half the spike-specific TCRs target unmutated variant regions.

V lost 0 bases and J lost 0, with 11 bases in between. CDR1 and CDR2 from the germline V gene are MNHEY and SVGAGI. This CDR3 has 16 residues. A word on this clone: The antigen is undetermined.

Libraries were prepared by immunoSEQ multiplex PCR; TCRdb keeps only in-frame clonotypes and omits some of them. The sample yields about 110,000 clones, 80% to 85% seen once. V gene TRBV6-5 combines with J gene TRBJ1-2; D is unresolved. This TCR derives from an adult in good health. This sample comprised peripheral blood, obtained on day 0 of AZD1222 vaccination. CDR3 in DNA: TGTGCCAGCAGTTACTCGAGACTTCGAGCTAACTATGGCTACACCTTC. This encodes CASSYSRLRANYGYTF.